The rows below give T cell receptor beta chains drawn from one sample of a study of OX40 agonist ivuxolimab in advanced cancers. Assay used: immunoSEQ multiplex PCR; TCRdb lists only in-frame clones, some missing. The sample lists fewer than 10,000 clones, more than 80% occurring once. The material was CD4+ or CD8+ T cells sorted from blood, obtained in a trial of the OX40 agonist ivuxolimab. The receptors were gathered from an adult with an advanced solid tumor such as melanoma, head and neck, liver or kidney cancer. Both conserved end residues are part of each CDR3. A D gene is named only where the DNA matches it firmly. Size values are once, few and many counts, or a class for expanded clones, and some rows have none.

17	TRBV7-2	once	TRBD2	TRBJ2-1	TGTGCCAGCAGCTTAGCGCTCGGGACTAGCGGTGGGAATGAGCAGTTCTTC	CASSLALGTSGGNEQFF
14	TRBV19	few	TRBD2	TRBJ2-1	TGTGCCAGTAGCCGCGGGAGCTCCTACAATGAGCAGTTCTTC	CASSRGSSYNEQFF
14	TRBV28	.	.	TRBJ1-5	TGTGCCAGCAGCACCCCGGGACGGAATCAGCCCCAGCATTTT	CASSTPGRNQPQHF
14	TRBV18	.	.	TRBJ2-7	TGTGCCAGCTCACCGAGTCAGTTCTCCTACGAGCAGTACTTC	CASSPSQFSYEQYF
12	TRBV5-1	.	.	TRBJ1-2	TGCGCCAGCAGCTTGGGGGTGTATGGCTACACCTTC	CASSLGVYGYTF
15	TRBV11-2	few	.	TRBJ2-7	TGTGCCAGCAGCTTAATCCCAGGAGGGACCTACGAGCAGTACTTC	CASSLIPGGTYEQYF
16	TRBV15	.	TRBD1	TRBJ2-3	TGTGCCACCAGCAGGTCACAGGGGATTTACACAGATACGCAGTATTTT	CATSRSQGIYTDTQYF
16	TRBV18	.	TRBD1	TRBJ2-4	TGTGCCAGCTCACCACGGGACAGGGGAGCTAGAAACATTCAGTACTTC	CASSPRDRGARNIQYF
11	TRBV16	.	.	TRBJ1-2	TGTGCCAGCAGCCCATGGGATGGCTACACCTTC	CASSPWDGYTF
13	TRBV5-6	.	.	TRBJ1-2	TGTGCCAGCAGCTTATGGGGGGACTATGGCTACACCTTC	CASSLWGDYGYTF
14	TRBV19	.	.	TRBJ1-6	TGTGCCAGTAAATATCCCGGGGTTAATTCACCCCTCCACTTT	CASKYPGVNSPLHF
14	TRBV7-2	few	TRBD1	TRBJ2-7	TGTGCCAGCAGCTTCTACGGGACAGGGGGCGAGCAGTACTTC	CASSFYGTGGEQYF
13	TRBV2	.	TRBD1	TRBJ2-7	TGTGCCATCCCTCGAGGGACAGCCTACGAGCAGTACTTC	CAIPRGTAYEQYF
15	TRBV9	.	TRBD1	TRBJ2-5	TGTGCCAGCAGCGTAGCTCAGTCAGGGGGAGAGACCCAGTACTTC	CASSVAQSGGETQYF
16	TRBV7-2	.	.	TRBJ1-1	TGTGCCAGCAGCTTAGTCCCAGGGGTCGGGAGCACTGAAGCTTTCTTT	CASSLVPGVGSTEAFF
15	TRBV28	.	.	TRBJ2-6	TGTGCCAGCAGGCTGGGCGATCGGGGGGCCAACGTCCTGACTTTC	CASRLGDRGANVLTF
14	TRBV19	.	TRBD1	TRBJ2-7	TGTGCCAGTAGTATAGTGGGGACAGCCTACGAGCAGTACTTC	CASSIVGTAYEQYF
16	TRBV18	.	.	TRBJ1-3	TGTGCCAGCTCAGCCGGGACCGTATTCTCTGGAAACACCATATATTTT	CASSAGTVFSGNTIYF
16	TRBV30	.	TRBD1	TRBJ2-2	TGTGCCTGGAAATTCTCGGGACAGGTTAACACCGGGGAGCTGTTTTTT	CAWKFSGQVNTGELFF
14	TRBV28	.	.	TRBJ2-2	TGTGCCAGCAGCCGAACTCGGGGGACCGGGGAGCTGTTTTTT	CASSRTRGTGELFF
16	TRBV7-9	.	.	TRBJ2-5	TGTGCCAGCAGCTTAGTCCCGGGCAGGGGTGTAGAGACCCAGTACTTC	CASSLVPGRGVETQYF
15	TRBV18	.	TRBD1	TRBJ2-7	TGTGCCAGCTCACCAGGACAGGGGGCTTTAAACGAGCAGTACTTC	CASSPGQGALNEQYF
13	TRBV6-1	.	.	TRBJ1-1	TGTGCCAGCAGTGAGGTCGTCCTCACTGAAGCTTTCTTT	CASSEVVLTEAFF
13	TRBV7-3	.	.	TRBJ1-2	TGTGCCAGCAGCCCCGGGTCCTCCTATGGCTACACCTTC	CASSPGSSYGYTF
13	TRBV2	.	.	TRBJ1-5	TGTGCCAGCACGGGGGGCAGGGTAGAGCCCCAGCATTTT	CASTGGRVEPQHF
15	TRBV11-1	.	.	TRBJ1-4	TGTGCCAGCAGCTCCCGAGATGCAACTAATGAAAAACTGTTTTTT	CASSSRDATNEKLFF
14	TRBV15	.	.	TRBJ1-1	TGTGCCACCAGCAGAGATGGTCGCGTCGAGGGAGCTTTCTTT	CATSRDGRVEGAFF
14	TRBV7-8	few	TRBD1	TRBJ1-1	TGTGCCAGCAGCTTGCGACAGGGACACACTGAAGCTTTCTTT	CASSLRQGHTEAFF
15	TRBV7-2	.	.	TRBJ1-4	TGTGCCAGCAGCTTAGTGGGGGCGGAGGGCGAAAAACTGTTTTTT	CASSLVGAEGEKLFF
14	TRBV6-6	once	.	TRBJ2-4	TGTGCCAGCAGTCCGGGACTAAGGGGGAGCATTCAGTACTTC	CASSPGLRGSIQYF
14	TRBV29-1	.	.	TRBJ1-1	TGCAGCGTCCTCTCCAGGGGAGGGGGCACTGAAGCTTTCTTT	CSVLSRGGGTEAFF
14	TRBV9	.	.	TRBJ2-5	TGTGCCAGCAGTATCGGTAGACCTCAAGAGACCCAGTACTTC	CASSIGRPQETQYF
12	TRBV9	.	.	TRBJ1-1	TGTGCCAGCAGCGTAGGCAGGGATGAAGCTTTCTTT	CASSVGRDEAFF
13	TRBV6-5	once	.	TRBJ1-2	TGTGCCAGCAGTATAACAGCTAACTATGGCTACACCTTC	CASSITANYGYTF
13	TRBV18	.	.	TRBJ2-5	TGTGCCAGCTCCCCGAGAAACCAAGAGACCCAGTACTTC	CASSPRNQETQYF
16	TRBV5-1	.	TRBD1	TRBJ2-5	TGCGCCAGCAGCCCCTCGGCCGGGACAGGGGAAGAGACCCAGTACTTC	CASSPSAGTGEETQYF
16	TRBV6-5	.	TRBD2	TRBJ2-5	TGTGCCAGCAGTTACCGTAGCGGGGGGGCCCACGAGACCCAGTACTTC	CASSYRSGGAHETQYF
11	TRBV7-9	.	.	TRBJ1-2	TGTGCCAGCAGCTTAGATGGGGGCTACACCTTC	CASSLDGGYTF
16	TRBV5-1	.	.	TRBJ2-2	TGCGCCAGCAGCCTCACCGGGACTCTGAACACCGGGGAGCTGTTTTTT	CASSLTGTLNTGELFF
14	TRBV2	few	TRBD1	TRBJ1-6	TGTGCCAGCAGCTTGACAGGGGTCAATTCACCCCTCCACTTT	CASSLTGVNSPLHF
15	TRBV5-1	.	TRBD2	TRBJ2-7	TGCGCCAGCAGCTGGGATAGCGGGGCTTCCTACGAGCAGTACTTC	CASSWDSGASYEQYF
16	TRBV7-2	.	TRBD2	TRBJ2-1	TGTGCCAGCAGCTTCGGACTAGCGGGGGCCTCGGATGGGCAGTTCTTC	CASSFGLAGASDGQFF
11	TRBV10-3	once	.	TRBJ2-7	TGTGCCATCAGTCGGGGGACGGAGCAGTACTTC	CAISRGTEQYF
13	TRBV13	.	.	TRBJ1-4	TGTGCCAGCAGCTTAAGGTATAATGAAAAACTGTTTTTT	CASSLRYNEKLFF
13	TRBV5-4	.	.	TRBJ2-1	TGTGCCAGCAGCCCCTCGCCCCACAATGAGCAGTTCTTC	CASSPSPHNEQFF
11	TRBV20-1	.	.	TRBJ1-1	TGCAGGGCGGAGGGCCCCCGGGAAGCTTTCTTT	CRAEGPREAFF
16	TRBV18	.	TRBD1	TRBJ2-2	TGTGCCAGCTCACGCGATGGACAGGGGGACACCGGGGAGCTGTTTTTT	CASSRDGQGDTGELFF
17	TRBV9	.	TRBD1	TRBJ1-4	TGTGCCAGCAGCCTTCCTTCGGTAACAGGGGGCCTTGAAAAACTGTTTTTT	CASSLPSVTGGLEKLFF
15	TRBV7-2	few	TRBD2	TRBJ2-1	TGTGCCAGCAGCTTTAGCGGGGGGGTTTACAATGAGCAGTTCTTC	CASSFSGGVYNEQFF
17	TRBV16	.	.	TRBJ2-1	TGTGCCAGCAGCCAATACGGGACACCGACGAACTACAATGAGCAGTTCTTC	CASSQYGTPTNYNEQFF
15	TRBV5-1	.	.	TRBJ1-3	TGCGCCAGCAGCTTGGGACAGAGCTCTGGAAACACCATATATTTT	CASSLGQSSGNTIYF
15	TRBV6-5	.	TRBD2	TRBJ2-2	TGTGCCAGCAGTTACATGGGACTAACCACCGGGGAGCTGTTTTTT	CASSYMGLTTGELFF
11	TRBV11-1	.	.	TRBJ2-5	TGTGCCAGCAGCTCAACAGAGACCCAGTACTTC	CASSSTETQYF
15	TRBV21-1	once	.	TRBJ2-1	TGTGCCAGCAGCTCTCGCGGGAGTCAGTACAATGAGCAGTTCTTC	CASSSRGSQYNEQFF
11	TRBV7-8	.	.	TRBJ2-1	TGTGCCAGCAGCTTACTAGATGAGCAGTTCTTC	CASSLLDEQFF
15	TRBV6-5	.	TRBD1	TRBJ1-3	TGTGCCAGCAGTTACAGACAGGGACCTGGAAACACCATATATTTT	CASSYRQGPGNTIYF
17	TRBV11-2	.	TRBD1	TRBJ2-7	TGTGCCAGCAGCTTAACTCAAGGGACAGACAAAACCTACGAGCAGTACTTC	CASSLTQGTDKTYEQYF
15	TRBV7-2	.	TRBD1	TRBJ1-2	TGTGCCAGCAGCTTAATCCGGGACAGGGGGCAAGGCTACACCTTC	CASSLIRDRGQGYTF
12	TRBV11-2	.	.	TRBJ1-1	TGTGCCAGCAGCCCCGGGGGTCTCGAAGCTTTCTTT	CASSPGGLEAFF
14	TRBV2	.	TRBD2	TRBJ2-3	TGTGCCAGCAGTCGACTAGCCTCTTTAGATACGCAGTATTTT	CASSRLASLDTQYF